This T cell receptor (beta chain) was recovered during a study of cytomegalovirus exposure and HLA in healthy donors. Regarding the study as a whole: The study listed under 200 cytomegalovirus-associated TCR beta chains.

PCR primers comprised 60 Vbeta and 13 Jbeta primers. In the original workflow: In a later analysis, 8.5 million to 14 million of approximately 81 million unique beta chains occurred in at least two donors. The table came from immunoSEQ multiplex PCR; TCRdb's copy has only in-frame clones and leaves some out. The V and J calls and clone size come from that table; D and trimming were worked out from the DNA. The sample holds approximately 170,000 clones, around 80% seen once. Looked up from germline, CDR1 is SGHTA and CDR2 is FQGNSA. This CDR3 region has 15 residues. V was clipped by 5 bases and J by 4 bases; unmatched bases: 9. Notes on this clone: Its antigen is currently unknown.

The chain joins TRBV7-2 to TRBJ2-5; 8 bases align to TRBD1. Specimen: PBMCs. The source of this sequence is a woman in her forties or fifties in good health and CMV-seropositive. CDR3 in amino acids: CASSPNTGGTETQYF. Here the CDR3 DNA reads TGTGCCAGCAGCCCTAACACAGGGGGAACAGAGACCCAGTACTTC.